This T cell receptor beta chain was sequenced during a study of radiation and T cells in renal cell carcinoma. Findings of the study overall: Baseline intratumoral clonotype presence is unknown without pretreatment biopsies.

Libraries were prepared by immunoSEQ multiplex PCR; TCRdb keeps only in-frame clonotypes and omits some of them. The sample contains 130,000 to 150,000 clones, 65% to 90% of which appear only once. Notes on this clone: As yet, its antigen is unknown.

Germline CDR1 MNHNY, CDR2 SVGAGI (reference sequence). The CDR3 totals 14 residues. Trimming took off 6 bases at V and 5 bases at J, with 16 bases between the two ends. Documented time point: blood 4 weeks post-SBRT, at nephrectomy. Noted treatment: 15 Gy SBRT to primary tumor, nephrectomy 4 weeks later. Nephrectomy followed 15 Gy stereotactic body radiation by 4 weeks. After SBRT, blood was collected at 2 and 4 weeks, plus baseline. The chain is built from TRBV6-6 and TRBJ1-2; D perhaps matches TRBD1 (5 bases). This receptor was obtained from a woman aged 45-65 years with renal cell carcinoma. Source: blood, taken from a patient whose treatment included radiotherapy and nephrectomy. The CDR3 DNA sequence: TGTGCCAGCAGCAAAGCCGGCAGGGTTTATGGCTACACCTTC. It translates to CASSKAGRVYGYTF.